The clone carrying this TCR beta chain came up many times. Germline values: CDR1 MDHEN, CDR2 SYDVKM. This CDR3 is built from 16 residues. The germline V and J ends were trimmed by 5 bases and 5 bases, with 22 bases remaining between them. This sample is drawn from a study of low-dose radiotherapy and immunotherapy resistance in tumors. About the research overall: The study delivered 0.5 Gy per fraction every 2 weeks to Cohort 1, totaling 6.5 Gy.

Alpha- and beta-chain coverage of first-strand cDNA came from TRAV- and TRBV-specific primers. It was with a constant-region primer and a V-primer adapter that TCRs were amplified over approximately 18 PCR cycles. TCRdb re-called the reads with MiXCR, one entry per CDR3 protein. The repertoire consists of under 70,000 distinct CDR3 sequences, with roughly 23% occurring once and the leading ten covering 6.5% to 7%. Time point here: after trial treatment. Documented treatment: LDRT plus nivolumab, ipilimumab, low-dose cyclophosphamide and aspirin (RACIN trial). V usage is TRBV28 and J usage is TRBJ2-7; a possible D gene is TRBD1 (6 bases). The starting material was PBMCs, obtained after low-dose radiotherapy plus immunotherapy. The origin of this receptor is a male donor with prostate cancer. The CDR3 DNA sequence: TGTGCCAGCAGTGCCTCCCGGGACAAGGAAGGTGACGAGCAGTACTTC. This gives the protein CASSASRDKEGDEQYF. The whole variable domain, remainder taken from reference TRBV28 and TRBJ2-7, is DVKVTQSSRYLVKRTGEKVFLECVQDMDHENMFWYRQDPGLGLRLIYFSYDVKMKEKGDIPEGYSVSREKKERFSLILESASTNQTSMYLCASSASRDKEGDEQYFGPGTRLTVT.